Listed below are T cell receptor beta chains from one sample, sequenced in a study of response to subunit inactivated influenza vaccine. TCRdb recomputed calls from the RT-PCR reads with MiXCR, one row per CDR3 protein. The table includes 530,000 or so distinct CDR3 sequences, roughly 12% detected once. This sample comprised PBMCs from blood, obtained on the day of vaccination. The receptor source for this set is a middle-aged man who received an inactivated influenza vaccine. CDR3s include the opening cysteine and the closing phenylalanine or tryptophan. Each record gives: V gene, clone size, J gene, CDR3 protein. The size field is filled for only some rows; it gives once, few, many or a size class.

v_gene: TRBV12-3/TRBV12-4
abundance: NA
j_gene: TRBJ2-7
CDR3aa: CASSPAREQYF

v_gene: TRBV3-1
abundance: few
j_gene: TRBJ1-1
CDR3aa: CASSRDTGNTEAFF

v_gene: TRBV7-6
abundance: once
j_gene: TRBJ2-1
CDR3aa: CASSETAGPYNEQFF

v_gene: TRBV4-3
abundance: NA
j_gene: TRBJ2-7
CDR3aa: CASSRGVNSLYEQYF

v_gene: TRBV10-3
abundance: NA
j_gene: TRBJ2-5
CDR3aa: CAISEGGRRSAETQYF

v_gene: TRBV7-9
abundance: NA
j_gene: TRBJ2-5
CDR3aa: CASSLGLPGRETQYF

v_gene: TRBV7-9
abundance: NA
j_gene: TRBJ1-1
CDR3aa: CASSLGQGRSEAFF

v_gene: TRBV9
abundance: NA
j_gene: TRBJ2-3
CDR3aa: CASSVGLAGVPDTQYF

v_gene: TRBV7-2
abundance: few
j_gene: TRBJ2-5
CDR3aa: CASSYGPLSQETQYF

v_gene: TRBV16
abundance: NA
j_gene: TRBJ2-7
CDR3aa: CASGLAGAYEQYF

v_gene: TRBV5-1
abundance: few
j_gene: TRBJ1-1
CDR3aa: CASRQDSYTEAFF

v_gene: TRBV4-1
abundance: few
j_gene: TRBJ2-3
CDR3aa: CASSQGPGGGDTQYF

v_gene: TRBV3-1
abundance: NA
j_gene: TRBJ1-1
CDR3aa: CASSQGGQGISEAFF

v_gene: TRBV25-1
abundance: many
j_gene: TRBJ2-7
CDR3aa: CASSWTGTGIYEQYF

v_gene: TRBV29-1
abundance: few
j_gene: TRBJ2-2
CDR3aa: CSVRREGRAGELFF

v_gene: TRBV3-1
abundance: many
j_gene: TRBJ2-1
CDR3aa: CASSRLAGVPDEQFF

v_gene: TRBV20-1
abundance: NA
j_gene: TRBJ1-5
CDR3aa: CSASLRGWSNQPQHF